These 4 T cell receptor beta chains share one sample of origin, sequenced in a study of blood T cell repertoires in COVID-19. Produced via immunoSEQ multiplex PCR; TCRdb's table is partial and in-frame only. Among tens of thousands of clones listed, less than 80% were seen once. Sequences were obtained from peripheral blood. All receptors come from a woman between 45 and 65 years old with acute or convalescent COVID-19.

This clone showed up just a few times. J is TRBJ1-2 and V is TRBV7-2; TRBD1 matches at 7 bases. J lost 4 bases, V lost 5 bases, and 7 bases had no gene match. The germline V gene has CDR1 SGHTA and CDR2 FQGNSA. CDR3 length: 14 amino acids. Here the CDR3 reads CASSTRDSSYGYTF. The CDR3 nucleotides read TGTGCCAGCAGCACCCGGGACAGCTCCTATGGCTACACCTTC.

This chain's CDR3 is CASGQTNYGYTF. CDR3 DNA sequence: TGTGCCAGCGGGCAGACTAACTATGGCTACACCTTC. This rearrangement joins TRBV7-9 to TRBJ1-2; D unresolved. Trimming removed 8 bases from V and 0 bases from J, with 7 bases in between. The V gene's germline CDR1 is SEHNR and CDR2 FQNEAQ (reference sequence). The CDR3 contains 12 residues.

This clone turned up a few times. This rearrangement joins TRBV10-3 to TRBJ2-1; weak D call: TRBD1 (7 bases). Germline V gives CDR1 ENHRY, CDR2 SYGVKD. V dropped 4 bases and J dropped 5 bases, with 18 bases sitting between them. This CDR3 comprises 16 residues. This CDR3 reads CAISGPTGSGDNEQFF. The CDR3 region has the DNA TGTGCCATCAGTGGACCGACAGGGTCGGGGGACAATGAGCAGTTCTTC.

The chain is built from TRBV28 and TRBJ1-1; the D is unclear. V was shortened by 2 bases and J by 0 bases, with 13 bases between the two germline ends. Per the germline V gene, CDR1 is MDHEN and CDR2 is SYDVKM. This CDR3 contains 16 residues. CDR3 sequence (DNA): TGTGCCAGCAGTTTAGAGGGCAGGAGAATGAACACTGAAGCTTTCTTT. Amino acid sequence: CASSLEGRRMNTEAFF.